The next 32 T cell receptor beta chains were all read from a single sample in a study of response to subunit inactivated influenza vaccine. MiXCR, applied by TCRdb to the RT-PCR reads, yields one record per CDR3 protein. Here the sample spans more than 400,000 distinct CDR3 sequences, roughly 9.8% being singletons. This material consisted of PBMCs from blood, taken 35 to 45 days after vaccination. These receptors were collected from a middle-aged man who received an inactivated influenza vaccine.

This clonotype has more than one count but fewer than ten. The chain joins TRBV5-4 to TRBJ2-6, with D maybe TRBD1 (6 bases). The CDR3 is 17 residues long. Trimming cost V 0 bases and J 1 base, with 11 bases left between them. The germline V gene has CDR1 SGHNT and CDR2 YYREEE (reference sequence). CDR3 sequence (DNA): TGTGCCAGCAGCTTGGACAGGGATAGGTCTGGGGCCAACGTCCTGACTTTC. It yields the protein CASSLDRDRSGANVLTF.

This clonotype was detected many times. V usage is TRBV29-1 and J usage is TRBJ2-7; maybe TRBD2 (6 bases). Germline V gene lookup returns CDR1 SQVTM and CDR2 ANQGSEA. Between the trimmed V and J ends, which lost 2 bases and 4 bases, there was a span of 9 bases. The CDR3 has 12 amino acids. The CDR3 coding sequence is TGCAGCGTTGAACTACGGGGGTACGAGCAGTACTTC. It is translated as CSVELRGYEQYF.

The V call is TRBV7-9, the J call TRBJ2-1; D tentatively fits TRBD1 or TRBD2 (5 bases each). The CDR3 has 14 residues. Trimming took off 5 bases at V and 4 bases at J, with 12 bases between the two ends. Germline V gives CDR1 SEHNR, CDR2 FQNEAQ (reference sequence). The CDR3 DNA is TGTGCCAGCAGCCGGGACGGAACTTACAATGAGCAGTTCTTC. Translating gives CASSRDGTYNEQFF.

This clonotype has only a few counts. The gene calls are TRBV20-1 and TRBJ2-5; D remains unclear. The CDR3 consists of 14 residues. Trimming cost V 6 bases and J 2 bases, with 16 bases left between them. The germline gives CDR1 DFQATT, CDR2 SNEGSKA (reference sequence). CDR3 DNA sequence: TGCAGTGCGACAAGACCCCAGAGACAAGAGACCCAGTACTTC. It is translated as CSATRPQRQETQYF.

The chain combines TRBV4-3 with TRBJ2-7; TRBD1 aligns across 8 bases. The junction had 7 bases not matched to a gene; V was cut back by 4 bases and J by 2 bases. CDR1 and CDR2 (germline): LGHNA, YSLEER. The CDR3 runs 15 residues. In DNA form, the CDR3 reads TGCGCCAGCAGCCCGAGACAGGGGCGCACCTACGAGCAGTACTTC. Amino acids: CASSPRQGRTYEQYF.

V gene TRBV6-2 or TRBV6-3 combines with J gene TRBJ1-5; D is unresolved. The CDR3 spans 14 residues. Per germline, CDR1 MNHEY and CDR2 SVGEGT. V was pared by 2 bases and J by 4 bases, with 9 bases between. This chain's CDR3 is CASSYRAENQPQHF. Written as DNA, the CDR3 is TGTGCCAGCAGTTACAGGGCGGAAAATCAGCCCCAGCATTTT.

This clonotype was seen a few times. This chain links TRBV7-2 with TRBJ2-5; a possible D gene is TRBD2 (5 bases). Germline assignment: CDR1 SGHTA and CDR2 FQGNSA. Trimming shortened V by 1 base and J by 5 bases, and 11 bases separated the two germline ends. The length of the CDR3 is 14 residues. In DNA form, the CDR3 reads TGTGCCAGCAGCTTAGTAGCGTTCACTGAGACCCAGTACTTC. This translates into CASSLVAFTETQYF.

The V and J genes are TRBV4-1 and TRBJ2-3; D unclear. The CDR3 covers 14 residues. Trimming removed 3 bases from V and 5 bases from J, with 12 bases in between. Per the germline V gene, CDR1 is MGHRA and CDR2 is YSYEKL. This chain's CDR3 is CASSQRRAIDTQYF. For the CDR3, the DNA is TGCGCCAGCAGCCAGAGGAGAGCAATAGATACGCAGTATTTT.

The V call is TRBV5-1, the J call TRBJ2-1; 7 bases fit TRBD1. The CDR3 runs 15 residues. Trimming cost V 1 base and J 6 bases; bases outside gene matches: 7. The germline gives CDR1 SGHRS, CDR2 YFSETQ. The chain's CDR3 is CASSLNPRTGNEQFF. In DNA form, the CDR3 reads TGCGCCAGCAGCTTGAATCCCAGGACAGGCAATGAGCAGTTCTTC.

This clonotype came up a few times. The chain carries TRBV7-3 and TRBJ2-3, with TRBD2 identical over 8 bases. Germline CDR1 reads SGHTA; CDR2 reads FQGTGA. CDR3 length: 16 residues. The trim removed 2 bases at V and 0 bases at J, leaving 4 bases unmatched. The CDR3 loop is CASSLLAGHSTDTQYF. CDR3 DNA: TGTGCCAGCAGCTTACTAGCGGGCCACAGCACAGATACGCAGTATTTT.

This clonotype was counted only a few times. The genes are TRBV28 and TRBJ2-7, with a possible D match to TRBD2 (5 bases). The V gene lost 5 bases and the J gene lost 3 bases, with 26 bases spanning the gap. The germline CDR1 and CDR2 sequences are MDHEN and SYDVKM. CDR3 size: 18 residues. The DNA of the CDR3 is TGTGCCAGCAGTCCCCCCAGGAGGTGGAGGTACCTAATCTACGAGCAGTACTTC. As protein: CASSPPRRWRYLIYEQYF.

The V and J genes are TRBV4-2 and TRBJ1-2; D ambiguous. CDR1 LGHNA and CDR2 YNFKEQ come from the germline V gene. This CDR3 has 14 amino acids. The V end lost 0 bases, the J end lost 7 bases, and 12 bases lay between the germline ends. For the CDR3, the DNA is TGTGCCAGCAGCCAAGATGGGAGATCGGTTGGCTACACCTTC. It translates to CASSQDGRSVGYTF.

This clonotype occurred many times. The CDR3 sequence: CASLAGRSYNEQFF. The CDR3 coding sequence is TGTGCCAGCCTAGCGGGCCGCTCCTACAATGAGCAGTTCTTC. V is TRBV18 and J is TRBJ2-1; 8 bases align to TRBD2. J lost 0 bases, V lost 8 bases, and 3 bases had no gene match. Germline CDR1 and CDR2: KGHSH and LQKENI. This CDR3 contains 14 residues.

This clonotype has at least ten counts. The genes are TRBV3-1 and TRBJ2-1; 13 bases match TRBD2. This CDR3 has 21 residues. J was trimmed by 2 bases and V by 0 bases; bases with no gene match: 13. In germline, CDR1 is LGHDT, CDR2 YNNKEL (reference sequence). DNA for the CDR3: TGTGCCAGCAGCCAAGATGCTAGGTGGGGGACTAGCGGGGCCCCCTACAATGAGCAGTTCTTC. This sequence encodes CASSQDARWGTSGAPYNEQFF.

This clonotype was seen more than once but under ten times. V usage is TRBV7-2 and J usage is TRBJ1-1; the D gene is possibly TRBD1 (5 bases). The CDR3 has 14 amino acids. The V gene lost 4 bases and the J gene lost 0 bases, with 9 bases spanning the gap. Germline V gene sequence: CDR1 SGHTA, CDR2 FQGNSA. The CDR3 loop is CASSSGPLNTEAFF. The CDR3 bases are TGTGCCAGCAGCTCGGGACCGTTGAACACTGAAGCTTTCTTT.

This chain connects TRBV5-1 to TRBJ2-7; 8 nucleotides match TRBD1. Germline assignment: CDR1 SGHRS and CDR2 YFSETQ. V lost 10 bases, J lost 7 bases, and 19 bases stayed unmatched. The CDR3 totals 15 residues. The CDR3 reads CASTSYRTGLREQYF. CDR3 nucleotide sequence: TGCGCCTCCACGTCCTACAGGACAGGGTTACGGGAGCAGTACTTC.

The table lists this clonotype with a few counts. The chain combines TRBV20-1 with TRBJ2-3; possibly TRBD2 for D (7 bases). Trimming left V 5 bases short and J 0 bases short, with 15 bases between. Looked up from germline, CDR1 is DFQATT and CDR2 is SNEGSKA (reference sequence). This CDR3 has 15 amino acids. CDR3 DNA sequence: TGCAGTGCTGGGGGGGCGGGCCTGAGCACAGATACGCAGTATTTT. Translation: CSAGGAGLSTDTQYF.

This chain uses TRBV20-1 with TRBJ2-3, with TRBD2 identical over 11 bases. The CDR3 length is 18 residues. Germline V lookup: CDR1 DFQATT, CDR2 SNEGSKA (reference sequence). Trimming at V came to 3 bases and at J to 7 bases, leaving 18 bases not matched to a gene. The DNA for the CDR3 is TGCAGTGCTAGCGGAGGGCTAGCGGGAGGCCCACCCGCCCATACGCAGTATTTT. Translated: CSASGGLAGGPPAHTQYF.

The chain uses TRBV12-3 or TRBV12-4 and TRBJ2-5; D ambiguous. V shed 3 bases and J shed 5 bases, with 10 bases lying between them. This CDR3 is 13 amino acids long. The CDR3 region is CASSFFETETQYF. CDR3 coding DNA: TGTGCCAGCAGTTTCTTTGAGACGGAGACCCAGTACTTC.

Only a few counts were recorded for this clonotype. The chain employs TRBV9 and TRBJ2-3; TRBD2 aligns across 11 bases. The CDR3 contains 18 residues. Germline values: CDR1 SGDLS, CDR2 YYNGEE. J lost 1 base, V lost 2 bases, and 9 bases had no gene match. The CDR3 region has the DNA TGTGCCAGCAGCGTCCTAGCGGGAGGCCAACGGGGCACAGATACGCAGTATTTT. This encodes CASSVLAGGQRGTDTQYF.

This clonotype was counted at least ten times. The rearrangement links TRBV5-4 to TRBJ2-5; tentative D call: TRBD2 (5 bases). The CDR3 runs 14 residues. Germline V gene lookup returns CDR1 SGHNT and CDR2 YYREEE (reference sequence). V lost 3 bases, J lost 7 bases, and 16 bases lay in between. The CDR3 DNA reads as TGTGCCAGCAGCTACGCGGCTACCGGAGGGACCCAGTACTTC. Its protein product is CASSYAATGGTQYF.

Ten or more counts support this clonotype. This chain joins TRBV4-3 and TRBJ2-1; maybe TRBD1 (6 bases). The CDR3 totals 16 residues. Germline CDR1 is LGHNA and CDR2 is YSLEER. The V and J ends lost 0 bases and 4 bases respectively, with 13 bases between them. CDR3 sequence (DNA): TGCGCCAGCAGCCAAGAAGAGGCCGACAGGTACAATGAGCAGTTCTTC. It is translated as CASSQEEADRYNEQFF.

The sample holds one count of this clonotype. J is TRBJ2-5 and V is TRBV3-1; D might be TRBD2 (6 bases). Trimming stripped 3 bases from V and 4 bases from J, with 12 bases between. The CDR3 runs 14 residues. Germline CDR1 and CDR2: LGHDT and YNNKEL (reference sequence). CDR3 loop: CASSQEGLGETQYF. The CDR3 DNA is TGTGCCAGCAGCCAGGAGGGGCTGGGAGAGACCCAGTACTTC.

This clonotype was counted many times. An end of the junction differs from the germline gene, which may be a read error. V gene TRBV10-3 combines with J gene TRBJ2-1, with TRBD1 as a possible D gene (5 bases). Germline CDR1 is ENHRY and CDR2 is SYGVKD. This CDR3 is 13 amino acids long. The DNA of the CDR3 is TGTGCCATCAAGGGGCCCCCGGACACGGCCAAGCTCTTC. It yields the protein CAIKGPPDTAKLF.

The J gene is TRBJ2-7, the V gene TRBV2; D is possibly TRBD1 (5 bases). The CDR3 is 14 residues long. V shed 6 bases and J shed 2 bases, with 14 bases lying between them. CDR1 and CDR2 (germline): SNHLY, FYNNEI. The CDR3 protein is CASSADTITYEQYF. The CDR3 region has the DNA TGTGCCAGCAGCGCGGACACAATCACCTACGAGCAGTACTTC.

This clonotype turned up a few times. The V gene is TRBV4-1, the J gene TRBJ2-5; tentatively, D is TRBD1 (5 bases). The CDR3 totals 14 residues. Germline-derived CDR1 and CDR2 are MGHRA and YSYEKL. Trimming left V 3 bases short and J 5 bases short, with 13 bases between. The CDR3 spells CASSHAFSGETQYF. CDR3 nucleotides: TGCGCCAGCAGCCACGCCTTTTCAGGGGAGACCCAGTACTTC.

This clonotype was picked up many times. The chain links TRBV5-5 to TRBJ2-2; D may be TRBD1 (5 bases). Germline V gene sequence: CDR1 SGHKS, CDR2 YYEKEE (reference sequence). The ends were cut back, 4 bases at V and 3 bases at J, with 13 bases in the middle. This CDR3 contains 15 residues. This chain's CDR3 is CASSGGRADTGELFF. CDR3 nucleotides: TGTGCCAGCAGCGGCGGCAGGGCGGACACCGGGGAGCTGTTTTTT.

V gene TRBV7-8 combines with J gene TRBJ2-3; 11 bases fit TRBD2. Germline values: CDR1 SGHVS, CDR2 FQNEAQ. The J segment lost 3 bases and the V segment lost 4 bases, leaving 9 bases of the junction unmatched. This CDR3 is built from 17 residues. The CDR3 DNA follows: TGTGCCAGCAGCTCCCACCCTAGCGGGGGGCGGACAGATACGCAGTATTTT. Its translation is CASSSHPSGGRTDTQYF.

This clonotype was seen a handful of times. The genes are TRBV7-9 and TRBJ2-4; 11 bases line up with TRBD2. V shed 3 bases, J shed 0 bases, and the junction held 4 bases outside the gene matches. From germline, CDR1 is SEHNR and CDR2 FQNEAQ (reference sequence). The length of the CDR3 is 17 residues. The CDR3 region is CASSFPGLAGAKNIQYF. CDR3 sequence (DNA): TGTGCCAGCAGCTTCCCCGGACTAGCGGGAGCCAAAAACATTCAGTACTTC.

The J gene is TRBJ2-1, the V gene TRBV11-2; 10 nucleotides agree with TRBD2. V trimming: 0 bases; J trimming: 16 bases; junction bases outside the gene matches: 6. Germline V lookup: CDR1 SGHAT, CDR2 FQNNGV. The CDR3 spans 13 residues. CDR3 in amino acids: CASSLDPSGSFFF. CDR3 bases: TGTGCCAGCAGCTTAGATCCTAGCGGGAGTTTTTTCTTC.

This clonotype was counted a few times. V gene TRBV7-9 combines with J gene TRBJ1-2, with 7 bases fitting TRBD1. After removal of 1 base from V and 3 bases from J, the junction contained 11 bases not matched to a gene. Germline V gives CDR1 SEHNR, CDR2 FQNEAQ (reference sequence). There are 17 residues in the CDR3. Here the CDR3 reads CASSLGLGAGQHYGYTF. The CDR3 bases are TGTGCCAGCAGCTTAGGACTGGGGGCGGGACAGCACTATGGCTACACCTTC.

This chain connects TRBV18 to TRBJ2-7; D possibly corresponds to TRBD2 (6 bases). Trimming removed 1 base from V and 3 bases from J, with 13 bases in between. CDR1 is KGHSH and CDR2 is LQKENI in the germline V gene. The length of the CDR3 is 15 residues. CDR3: CASSPRRGRNYEQYF. In DNA, the CDR3 is TGTGCCAGCTCACCACGGCGGGGTCGAAACTACGAGCAGTACTTC.